One and the same sample provided the 23 T cell receptor beta chains below, sequenced in a study of T cells in Graves' hyperthyroidism and ophthalmopathy. The investigators amplified TCR beta CDR3 regions from RNA transcripts. The TCR CDR3 was amplified in a first-round RT-PCR using the HTBI primer set. Using its own MiXCR run on the multiplex PCR reads, TCRdb lists one record per CDR3 protein. The repertoire consists of about 110,000 distinct CDR3 sequences, with roughly 15% occurring once and the leading ten covering under 45%. Sequencing was carried out using blood. These receptor sequences come from a woman aged 45-65 years with Graves' hyperthyroidism.

This clonotype was observed a few times. The chain has TRBV6-2 or TRBV6-3 and TRBJ2-5; 12 positions agree with TRBD2. V was clipped by 4 bases and J by 3 bases; unmatched bases: 6. Germline V lookup: CDR1 MNHEY, CDR2 SVGEGT. The CDR3 is made up of 16 amino acids. CDR3 sequence (DNA): TGTGCCAGCAGTTTGACTAGCGGGAGCTTAAAAGAGACCCAGTACTTC. This encodes CASSLTSGSLKETQYF.

At least ten counts were recorded for this clonotype. The J gene is TRBJ2-5, the V gene TRBV24-1, with D perhaps assigned TRBD1 or TRBD2 (6 bases each). Germline V lookup: CDR1 KGHDR, CDR2 SFDVKD. The V and J ends lost 3 bases and 5 bases respectively, with 12 bases between them. The CDR3 runs to 14 residues. The CDR3 DNA follows: TGTGCCACCAGTGATGGGGGGCTGACGGAGACCCAGTACTTC. Protein product: CATSDGGLTETQYF.

There are many counts of this clonotype. This chain links TRBV28 with TRBJ2-7; TRBD1 aligns across 8 bases. CDR1 is MDHEN and CDR2 is SYDVKM in the germline V gene. V lost 6 bases, J lost 2 bases, and 12 bases stayed unmatched. There are 16 residues in the CDR3. This CDR3 is CASRTRKQGDPYEQYV. Written as DNA, the CDR3 is TGTGCCAGCAGAACCCGAAAACAGGGGGATCCCTACGAGCAGTACGTC.

This clonotype was recorded at least ten times. V gene TRBV5-5 combines with J gene TRBJ1-1; D unclear. The CDR3 is made up of 12 amino acids. Germline V gene sequence: CDR1 SGHKS, CDR2 YYEKEE (reference sequence). Trimming took 4 bases from V and 11 from J, leaving 15 bases between them. The CDR3 reads CASSHRHAEAFF. The DNA of the CDR3 is TGTGCCAGCAGCCACCGACACGCCGAGGCTTTCTTT.

This clonotype occurred many times. This chain connects TRBV15 to TRBJ2-5; a weak D match, TRBD1 (6 bases). Trimming took 2 bases from V and 1 from J, leaving 11 bases between them. The CDR3 is 15 residues long. Germline CDR1 reads LNHNV; CDR2 reads YYDKDF (reference sequence). CDR3 region: CATSRSQGIQETQYF. In DNA, the CDR3 is TGTGCCACCAGCAGATCACAGGGAATCCAAGAGACCCAGTACTTC.

This clonotype was observed at least ten times. This chain joins TRBV27 and TRBJ2-1, with D possibly matching TRBD2 (5 bases). Germline CDR1 is MNHEY and CDR2 is SMNVEV (reference sequence). The CDR3 runs to 15 residues. The ends were cut back, 3 bases at V and 2 bases at J, with 11 bases in the middle. The DNA of the CDR3 is TGTGCCAGCAGTTTTGGTAGCGACGCCTACAATGAGCAGTTCTTC. Protein sequence: CASSFGSDAYNEQFF.

Turning to this clonotype: This may be a read error: a much more frequent sequence differs by one nucleotide. V usage is TRBV5-1 and J usage is TRBJ2-7; D gene ambiguous. Germline V gene lookup returns CDR1 SGHRS and CDR2 YFSETQ. The CDR3 runs 12 residues. Trimming removed 5 bases from V and 3 bases from J, with 9 bases in between. In DNA, the CDR3 is TGCGCCAGCAGGGCGGATCACTACGAGCAGTACGTC. It is translated as CASRADHYEQYV.

This clonotype was seen many times. The genes are TRBV18 and TRBJ2-3; D perhaps matches TRBD1 (7 bases). Germline loops: CDR1 KGHSH, CDR2 LQKENI. CDR3 length: 15 residues. V was trimmed by 5 bases and J by 0 bases, leaving 12 bases between them. In DNA form, the CDR3 reads TGTGCCAGCTCAAAGACAGGGACTAGCACAGATACGCAGTATTTT. The encoded protein is CASSKTGTSTDTQYF.

In its sample, this clonotype was seen many times. The chain employs TRBV7-9 and TRBJ2-5; perhaps D is TRBD1 or TRBD2 (5 bases each). V was shortened by 5 bases and J by 1 base, with 14 bases between the two germline ends. CDR1 is SEHNR, CDR2 FQNEAQ, per germline (reference sequence). This CDR3 is built from 15 residues. CDR3 sequence reads: CASSPVKRGQETQYF. CDR3 coding DNA: TGTGCCAGCAGCCCAGTAAAGAGGGGCCAAGAGACCCAGTACTTC.

The rearrangement uses TRBV6-5 and TRBJ1-1; the D is unclear. Trimming left V 0 bases short and J 2 bases short, with 10 bases between. The CDR3 runs to 15 residues. Germline V CDR1 and CDR2: MNHEY, SVGAGI. The CDR3 loop reads CASSYSISTNTEAFF. The CDR3 bases are TGTGCCAGCAGTTACTCGATATCTACTAACACTGAAGCTTTCTTT.

There are many counts of this clonotype. The rearrangement links TRBV2 to TRBJ2-1, with 9 bases that match TRBD2. In germline, CDR1 is SNHLY, CDR2 FYNNEI. This CDR3 is built from 17 residues. J gave up 7 bases and V 6 bases, and 16 bases lay outside the gene matches. CDR3 amino acids: CASRPFGSGSGRNEQFF. CDR3 nucleotide sequence: TGTGCCAGCAGGCCCTTCGGTAGCGGGAGTGGAAGAAATGAGCAGTTCTTC.

At least ten counts were recorded for this clonotype. The CDR3 loop is CSADGTSASYNEQFF. In DNA form, the CDR3 reads TGCAGTGCTGATGGGACTAGCGCATCCTACAATGAGCAGTTCTTC. This chain connects TRBV20-1 to TRBJ2-1; 10 nucleotides agree with TRBD2. The junction had 5 bases not matched to a gene; V was cut back by 5 bases and J by 1 base. The CDR3 is made up of 15 amino acids. Germline-derived CDR1 and CDR2 are DFQATT and SNEGSKA (reference sequence).

This clonotype was detected many times. The chain employs TRBV28 and TRBJ1-5, with 8 bases identical to TRBD1. CDR1 MDHEN and CDR2 SYDVKM come from the germline V gene. The CDR3 length is 16 residues. J lost 0 bases, V lost 6 bases, and 7 bases had no gene match. The CDR3 spells CASSPQGTGSNQPQHF. The CDR3, as DNA: TGTGCCAGCAGCCCACAGGGGACAGGTAGCAATCAGCCCCAGCATTTT.

The rearrangement joins TRBV12-3 or TRBV12-4 to TRBJ2-1; 8 bases are a match to TRBD2. Germline trimming cut 5 bases from V and 6 bases from J; bases unmatched to any gene: 15. CDR3 size: 17 residues. The CDR3 loop is CASSPAVGTREGNEQFF. CDR3 nucleotides: TGTGCCAGCAGTCCCGCTGTGGGGACTAGGGAAGGCAATGAGCAGTTCTTC.

This clonotype was seen repeatedly, ten times or more. This chain links TRBV20-1 with TRBJ2-7, with a tentative D call TRBD1 (6 bases). Germline CDR1 and CDR2: DFQATT and SNEGSKA (reference sequence). This CDR3 is 13 amino acids long. The V and J ends lost 5 bases and 5 bases respectively, with 16 bases between them. Here the CDR3 reads CSAGVQGSDEQYV. In DNA form, the CDR3 reads TGCAGTGCTGGGGTACAGGGTTCGGACGAGCAGTACGTC.

This clonotype was observed at least ten times. This rearrangement joins TRBV5-5 to TRBJ1-5; D is perhaps TRBD1 (6 bases). V was clipped by 0 bases and J by 7 bases, with 11 bases between them. The CDR3 contains 14 residues. Germline CDR1 reads SGHKS; CDR2 reads YYEKEE (reference sequence). For the CDR3, the DNA is TGTGCCAGCAGCTTGGGGGGGGGGCAACAGCCCCAGCATTTT. Protein product: CASSLGGGQQPQHF.

This clonotype was recorded at least ten times. The V call is TRBV6-1, the J call TRBJ2-1, with D possibly TRBD2 on 6 matching bases. V gave up 2 bases and J gave up 3 bases, with 14 bases separating them. CDR3 length equals 16 residues. The germline V gene has CDR1 MNHNS and CDR2 SASEGT. CDR3: CASSELDGRYYNEQFF. The CDR3 region has the DNA TGTGCCAGCAGTGAACTGGACGGGAGATACTACAATGAGCAGTTCTTC.

This clonotype was detected many times. The genes are TRBV11-2 and TRBJ1-6; D gene uncertain. CDR3 length equals 16 residues. The germline V gene encodes CDR1 SGHAT and CDR2 FQNNGV. Between the trimmed V and J ends, which lost 0 bases and 6 bases, there was a span of 12 bases. For the CDR3, the DNA is TGTGCCAGCAGCTTAGATCAACCACGGAGTAATTCACCCCTCCACTTT. Protein product: CASSLDQPRSNSPLHF.

This chain connects TRBV9 to TRBJ2-5, with TRBD2 matching over 12 bases. Germline assignment: CDR1 SGDLS and CDR2 YYNGEE. The V segment lost 3 bases and the J segment 5 bases; nucleotides outside the gene matches: 8. The CDR3 spans 16 residues. The DNA of the CDR3 is TGTGCCAGCAGCGGGGACCTAGCGGGAGGGCTGGAGACCCAGTACTTC. This codes for CASSGDLAGGLETQYF.

The sample holds many counts of this clonotype. At one end the junction does not follow the germline gene, possibly because of a read error. The chain couples TRBV10-3 to TRBJ1-3; the D is unclear. The CDR3 has 11 amino acids. CDR1 is ENHRY and CDR2 is SYGVKD in the germline V gene. CDR3 in DNA: TGTGCCATCAAGGAGGGAATCACCATATATTTT. Its protein is CAIKEGITIYF.

In its sample, this clonotype was seen many times. In DNA form, the CDR3 reads TGTGCCACCAGCAGAGAAGGGAGTGGCGGGAGAAGGAACACCGGGGAGCTGTTTTTT. Its protein product is CATSREGSGGRRNTGELFF. The chain couples TRBV15 to TRBJ2-2; 7 bases fit TRBD2. The CDR3 is 19 amino acids. Germline-derived CDR1 and CDR2 are LNHNV and YYDKDF (reference sequence). The trim removed 0 bases at V and 1 base at J, leaving 11 bases unmatched.

This clonotype was found a few times. The chain uses TRBV6-4 and TRBJ2-7, with 14 bases matching TRBD2. The CDR3 consists of 16 residues. The V gene's germline CDR1 is MRHNA and CDR2 SNTAGT. Trimming at V came to 2 bases and at J to 7 bases, leaving 7 bases not matched to a gene. The CDR3 sequence is CASSDPGLAGAGEQYV. The CDR3 nucleotides are TGTGCCAGCAGTGACCCGGGACTAGCGGGAGCGGGTGAGCAGTACGTC.

There are many counts of this clonotype. This chain joins TRBV24-1 and TRBJ2-4; D may be TRBD1 or TRBD2 (6 bases each). V was clipped by 4 bases and J by 10 bases, with 16 bases between them. The CDR3 has 14 residues. The germline V gene has CDR1 KGHDR and CDR2 SFDVKD. Here the CDR3 DNA reads TGTGCCACCAGTGAGGGGGCCCTGGAGGGAATTCAGTACTTC. Translation: CATSEGALEGIQYF.